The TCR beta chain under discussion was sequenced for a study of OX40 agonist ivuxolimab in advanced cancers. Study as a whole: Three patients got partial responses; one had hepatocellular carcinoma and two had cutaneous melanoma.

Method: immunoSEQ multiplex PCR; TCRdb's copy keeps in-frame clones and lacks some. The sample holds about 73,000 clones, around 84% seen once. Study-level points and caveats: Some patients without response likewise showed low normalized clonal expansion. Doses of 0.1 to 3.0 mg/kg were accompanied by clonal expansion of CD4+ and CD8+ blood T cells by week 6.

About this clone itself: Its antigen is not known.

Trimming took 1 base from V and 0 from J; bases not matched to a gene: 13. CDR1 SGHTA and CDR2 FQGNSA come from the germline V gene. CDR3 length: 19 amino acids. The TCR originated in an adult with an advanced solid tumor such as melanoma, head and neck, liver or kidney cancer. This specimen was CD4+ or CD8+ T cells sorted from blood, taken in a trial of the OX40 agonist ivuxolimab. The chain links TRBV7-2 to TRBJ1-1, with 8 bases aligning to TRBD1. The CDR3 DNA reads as TGTGCCAGCAGCTTAGTGCCGGACAGGGTATCACGCATGAACACTGAAGCTTTCTTT. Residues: CASSLVPDRVSRMNTEAFF. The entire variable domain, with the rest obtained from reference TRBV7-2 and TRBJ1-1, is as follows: GAGVSQSPSNKVTEKGKDVELRCDPISGHTALYWYRQSLGQGLEFLIYFQGNSAPDKSGLPSDRFSAERTGGSVSTLTIQRTQQEDSAVYLCASSLVPDRVSRMNTEAFFGQGTRLTVV.